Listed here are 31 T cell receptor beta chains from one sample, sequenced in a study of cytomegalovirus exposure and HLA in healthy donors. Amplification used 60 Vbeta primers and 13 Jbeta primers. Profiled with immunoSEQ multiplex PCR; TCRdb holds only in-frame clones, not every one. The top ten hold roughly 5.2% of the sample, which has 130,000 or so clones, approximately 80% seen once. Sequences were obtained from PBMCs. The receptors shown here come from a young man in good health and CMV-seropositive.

CDR3 nucleotide sequence: TGTGCCAGTAGTTCTCGCTCGAGCGGGGGGGCCGAGACCGGGGAGCTGTTTTTT. Residues: CASSSRSSGGAETGELFF. The chain carries TRBV19 and TRBJ2-2, with 10 bases identical to TRBD2. Germline lookup yields CDR1 LNHDA and CDR2 SQIVND (reference sequence). The CDR3 has 18 amino acids. V lost 5 bases to trimming and J lost 5 bases; unmatched junction nucleotides: 14.

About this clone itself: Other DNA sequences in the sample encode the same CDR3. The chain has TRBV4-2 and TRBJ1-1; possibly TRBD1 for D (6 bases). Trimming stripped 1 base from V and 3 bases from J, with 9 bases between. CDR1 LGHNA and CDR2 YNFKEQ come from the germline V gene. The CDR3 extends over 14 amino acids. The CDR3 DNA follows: TGTGCCAGCAGCCAAGCCGCAGGGGACACTGAAGCTTTCTTT. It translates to CASSQAAGDTEAFF.

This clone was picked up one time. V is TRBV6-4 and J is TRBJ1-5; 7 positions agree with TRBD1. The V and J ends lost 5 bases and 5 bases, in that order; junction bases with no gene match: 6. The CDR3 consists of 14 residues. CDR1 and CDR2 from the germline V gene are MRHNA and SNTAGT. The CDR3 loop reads CASSLQGGDQPQHF. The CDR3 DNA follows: TGTGCCAGCAGTCTGCAGGGGGGCGATCAGCCCCAGCATTTT.

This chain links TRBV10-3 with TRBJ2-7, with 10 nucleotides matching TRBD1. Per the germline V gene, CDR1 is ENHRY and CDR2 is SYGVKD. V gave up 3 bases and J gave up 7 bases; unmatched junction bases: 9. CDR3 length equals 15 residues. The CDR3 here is CAISDGRTGGYEQYF. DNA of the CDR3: TGTGCCATCAGTGACGGGCGGACAGGGGGTTATGAGCAGTACTTC.

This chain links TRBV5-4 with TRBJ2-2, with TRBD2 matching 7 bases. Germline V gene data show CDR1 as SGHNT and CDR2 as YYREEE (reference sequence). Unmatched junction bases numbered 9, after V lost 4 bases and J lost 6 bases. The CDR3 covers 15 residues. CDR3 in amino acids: CASSQSGVVSGELFF. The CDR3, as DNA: TGTGCCAGCAGCCAGAGCGGGGTAGTGTCCGGGGAGCTGTTTTTT.

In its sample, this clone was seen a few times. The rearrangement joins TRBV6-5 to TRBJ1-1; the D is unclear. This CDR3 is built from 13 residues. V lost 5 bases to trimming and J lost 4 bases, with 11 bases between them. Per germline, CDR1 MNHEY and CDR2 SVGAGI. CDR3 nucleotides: TGTGCCAGCAGTAAGGATTGGGCCACTGAAGCTTTCTTT. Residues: CASSKDWATEAFF.

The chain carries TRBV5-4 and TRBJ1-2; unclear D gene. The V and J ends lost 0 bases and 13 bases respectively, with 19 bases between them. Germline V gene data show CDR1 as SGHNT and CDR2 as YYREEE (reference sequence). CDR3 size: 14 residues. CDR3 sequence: CASSLELTRYGRTF. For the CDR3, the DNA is TGTGCCAGCAGCTTGGAGCTCACCCGATACGGTCGCACCTTC.

CDR3 sequence: CASSYSSGGELFF. The DNA of the CDR3 is TGTGCCAGCAGTTATTCATCGGGCGGGGAGCTGTTTTTT. This chain connects TRBV7-3 to TRBJ2-2; D not certain. The CDR3 runs to 13 residues. V lost 6 bases, J lost 7 bases, and 12 bases lay in between. CDR1 and CDR2 (germline): SGHTA, FQGTGA.

The CDR3 DNA reads as TGCGCCAGCAGCCCTTGGACTAGCGGGAGGGCCACGAATGAGCAGTTCTTC. Its translation is CASSPWTSGRATNEQFF. This chain links TRBV5-1 with TRBJ2-1, with TRBD2 identical over 15 bases. CDR1 is SGHRS, CDR2 YFSETQ, per germline. This CDR3 is 17 amino acids long. The ends lost 4 bases at V and 7 bases at J; junction bases unmatched: 9.

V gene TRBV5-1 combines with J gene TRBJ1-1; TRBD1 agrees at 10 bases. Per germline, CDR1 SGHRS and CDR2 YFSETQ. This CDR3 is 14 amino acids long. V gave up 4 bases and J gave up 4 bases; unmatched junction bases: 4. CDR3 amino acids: CASSRTGGSTEAFF. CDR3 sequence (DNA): TGCGCCAGCAGCAGGACAGGGGGGAGCACTGAAGCTTTCTTT.

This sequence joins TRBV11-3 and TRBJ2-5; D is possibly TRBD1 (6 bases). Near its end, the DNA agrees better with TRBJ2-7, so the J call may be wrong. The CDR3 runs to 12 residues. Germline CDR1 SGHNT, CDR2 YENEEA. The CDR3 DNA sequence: TGTGCCAGCAGCCTACAGGGTGGCGAGCAGTACTTC. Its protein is CASSLQGGEQYF.

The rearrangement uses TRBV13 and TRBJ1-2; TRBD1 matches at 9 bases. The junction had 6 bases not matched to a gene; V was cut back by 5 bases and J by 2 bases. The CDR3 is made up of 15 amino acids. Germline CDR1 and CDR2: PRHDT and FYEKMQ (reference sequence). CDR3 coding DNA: TGTGCCAGCAGCGCTGCCGGGACAGGGAACTATGGCTACACCTTC. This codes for CASSAAGTGNYGYTF.

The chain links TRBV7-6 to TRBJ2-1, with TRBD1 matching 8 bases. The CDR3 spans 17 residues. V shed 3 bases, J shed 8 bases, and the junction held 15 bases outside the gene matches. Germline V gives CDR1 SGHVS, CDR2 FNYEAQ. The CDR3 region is CASSFPIRTGSRDEQFF. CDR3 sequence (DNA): TGTGCCAGCAGCTTTCCTATTCGGACAGGGAGTCGAGATGAGCAGTTCTTC.

CDR3: CASSLGQASNQPQHF. CDR3 DNA sequence: TGTGCCAGCTCATTGGGACAGGCAAGCAATCAGCCCCAGCATTTT. The rearrangement links TRBV18 to TRBJ1-5, with 8 bases fitting TRBD1. The V gene's germline CDR1 is KGHSH and CDR2 LQKENI. J gave up 1 base and V 5 bases, and 4 bases lay outside the gene matches. The CDR3 length is 15 residues.

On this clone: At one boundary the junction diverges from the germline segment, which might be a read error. CDR3 residues: CASSPEGGSAGELFF. CDR3 DNA: TGCGCCAGCAGCCCCGAAGGAGGGTCCGCCGGGGAACTGTTTTTT. The chain recombines TRBV4-1 with TRBJ2-2; possibly TRBD2 for D (6 bases). This CDR3 is 15 amino acids long. Germline CDR1 reads MGHRA; CDR2 reads YSYEKL.

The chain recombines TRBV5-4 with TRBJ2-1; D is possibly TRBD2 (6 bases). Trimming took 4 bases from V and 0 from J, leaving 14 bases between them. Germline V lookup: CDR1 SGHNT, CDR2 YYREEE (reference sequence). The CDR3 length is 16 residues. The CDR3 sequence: CASSAPTRSSYNEQFF. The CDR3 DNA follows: TGTGCCAGCAGCGCACCGACTAGGAGCTCCTACAATGAGCAGTTCTTC.

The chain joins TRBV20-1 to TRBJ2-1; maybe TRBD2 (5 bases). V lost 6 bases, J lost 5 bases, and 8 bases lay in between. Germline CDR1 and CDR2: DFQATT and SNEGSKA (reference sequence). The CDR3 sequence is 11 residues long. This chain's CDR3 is CSAYSDNEQFF. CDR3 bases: TGCAGTGCATATAGCGACAATGAGCAGTTCTTC.

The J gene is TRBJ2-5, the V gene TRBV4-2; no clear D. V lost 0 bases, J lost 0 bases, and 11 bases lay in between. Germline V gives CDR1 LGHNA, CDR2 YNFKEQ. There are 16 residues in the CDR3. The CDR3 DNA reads TGTGCCAGCAGCCAAGATAACACAGAGTACCAAGAGACCCAGTACTTC. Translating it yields CASSQDNTEYQETQYF.

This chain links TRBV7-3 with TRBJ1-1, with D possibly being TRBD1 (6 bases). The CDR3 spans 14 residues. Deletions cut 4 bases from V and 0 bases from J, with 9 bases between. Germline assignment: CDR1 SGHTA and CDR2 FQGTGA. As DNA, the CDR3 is TGTGCCAGCAGCTCCAGGGGTGTGAACACTGAAGCTTTCTTT. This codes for CASSSRGVNTEAFF.

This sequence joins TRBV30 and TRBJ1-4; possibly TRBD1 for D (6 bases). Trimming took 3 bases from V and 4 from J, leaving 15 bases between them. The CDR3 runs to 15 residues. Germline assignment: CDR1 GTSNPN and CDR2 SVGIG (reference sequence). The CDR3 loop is CAWRSTGHSNEKLFF. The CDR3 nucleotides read TGTGCCTGGAGGTCTACGGGACACAGTAATGAAAAACTGTTTTTT.

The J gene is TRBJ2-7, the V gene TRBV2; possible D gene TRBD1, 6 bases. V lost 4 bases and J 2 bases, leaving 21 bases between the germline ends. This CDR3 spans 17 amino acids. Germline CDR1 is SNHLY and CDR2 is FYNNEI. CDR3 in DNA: TGTGCCAGCAGTGTTTCATTAGGACAGACTTATACCTACGAGCAGTACTTC. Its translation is CASSVSLGQTYTYEQYF.

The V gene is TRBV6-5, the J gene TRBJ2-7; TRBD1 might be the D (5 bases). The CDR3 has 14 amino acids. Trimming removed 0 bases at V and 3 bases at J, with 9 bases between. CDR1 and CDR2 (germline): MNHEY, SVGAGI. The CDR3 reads CASSYSRTYYEQYF. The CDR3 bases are TGTGCCAGCAGTTACTCGAGGACATACTACGAGCAGTACTTC.

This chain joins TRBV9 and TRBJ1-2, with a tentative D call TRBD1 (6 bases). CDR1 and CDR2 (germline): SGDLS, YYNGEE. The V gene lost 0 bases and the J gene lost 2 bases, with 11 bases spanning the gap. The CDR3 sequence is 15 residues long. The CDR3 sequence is CASSVDVGTNYGYTF. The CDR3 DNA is TGTGCCAGCAGCGTAGATGTAGGGACAAACTATGGCTACACCTTC.

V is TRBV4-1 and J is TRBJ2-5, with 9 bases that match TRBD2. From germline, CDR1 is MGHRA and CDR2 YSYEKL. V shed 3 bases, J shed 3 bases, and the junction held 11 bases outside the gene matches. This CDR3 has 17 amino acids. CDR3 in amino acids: CASSHARGRLAEETQYF. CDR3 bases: TGCGCCAGCAGCCATGCCCGAGGACGACTAGCGGAAGAGACCCAGTACTTC.

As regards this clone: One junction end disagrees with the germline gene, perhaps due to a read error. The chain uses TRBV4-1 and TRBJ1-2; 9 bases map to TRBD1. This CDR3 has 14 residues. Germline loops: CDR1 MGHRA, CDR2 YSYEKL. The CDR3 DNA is TGCGCCAGCAGCCAAGGAGGGACAGGGCCTGGCGACACCTTC. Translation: CASSQGGTGPGDTF.

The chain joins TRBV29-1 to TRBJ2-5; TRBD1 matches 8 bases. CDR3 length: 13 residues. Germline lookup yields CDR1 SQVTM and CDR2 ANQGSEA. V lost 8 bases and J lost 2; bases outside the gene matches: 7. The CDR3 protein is CSFRDRHQETQYF. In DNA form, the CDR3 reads TGCAGCTTCCGGGACAGGCATCAAGAGACCCAGTACTTC.

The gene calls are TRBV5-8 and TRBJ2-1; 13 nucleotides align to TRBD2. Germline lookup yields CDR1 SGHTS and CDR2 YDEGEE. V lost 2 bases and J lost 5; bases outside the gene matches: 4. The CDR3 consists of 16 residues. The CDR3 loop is CASSFSGLAGNNEQFF. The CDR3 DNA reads TGTGCCAGCAGCTTTTCGGGACTAGCGGGGAACAATGAGCAGTTCTTC.

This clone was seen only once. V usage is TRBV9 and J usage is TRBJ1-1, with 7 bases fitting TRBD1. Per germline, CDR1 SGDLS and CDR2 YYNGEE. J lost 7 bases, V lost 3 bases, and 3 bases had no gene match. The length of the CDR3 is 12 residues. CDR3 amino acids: CASSAGDSEAFF. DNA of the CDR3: TGTGCCAGCAGCGCCGGGGACAGTGAAGCTTTCTTT.

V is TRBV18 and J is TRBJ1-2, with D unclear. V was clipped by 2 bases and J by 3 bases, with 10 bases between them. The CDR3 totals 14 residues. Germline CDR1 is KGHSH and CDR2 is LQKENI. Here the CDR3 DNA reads TGTGCCAGCTCACCAGGGCGCACCCACTATGGCTACACCTTC. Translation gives CASSPGRTHYGYTF.

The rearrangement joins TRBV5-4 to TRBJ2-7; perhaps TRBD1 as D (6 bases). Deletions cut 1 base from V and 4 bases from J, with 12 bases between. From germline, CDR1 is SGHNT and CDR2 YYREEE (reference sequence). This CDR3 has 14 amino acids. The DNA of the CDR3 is TGTGCCAGCAGCTTGTTGGACAGCCCTTACGAGCAGTACTTC. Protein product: CASSLLDSPYEQYF.

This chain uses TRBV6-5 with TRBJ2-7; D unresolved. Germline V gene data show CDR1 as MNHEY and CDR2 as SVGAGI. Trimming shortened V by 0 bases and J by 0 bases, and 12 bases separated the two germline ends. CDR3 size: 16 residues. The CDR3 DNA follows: TGTGCCAGCAGTTACTCCGCCACCCGGAGCTCCTACGAGCAGTACTTC. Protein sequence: CASSYSATRSSYEQYF.